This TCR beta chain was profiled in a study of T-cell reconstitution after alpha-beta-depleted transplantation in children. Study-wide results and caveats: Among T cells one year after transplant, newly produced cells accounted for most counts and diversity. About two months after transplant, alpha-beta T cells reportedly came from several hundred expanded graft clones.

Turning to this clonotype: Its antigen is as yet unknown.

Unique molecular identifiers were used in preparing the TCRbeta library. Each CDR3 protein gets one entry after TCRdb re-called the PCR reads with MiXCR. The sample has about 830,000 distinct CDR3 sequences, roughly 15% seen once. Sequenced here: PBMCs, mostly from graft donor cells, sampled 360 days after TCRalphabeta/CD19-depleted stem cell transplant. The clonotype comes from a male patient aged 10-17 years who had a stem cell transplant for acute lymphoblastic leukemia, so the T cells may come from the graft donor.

As DNA, the CDR3 is TGCGCCAGCAGCTTGGACAGGGCCCGCTACGAGCAGTACTTC. Residues: CASSLDRARYEQYF. V is TRBV5-1 and J is TRBJ2-7; D is perhaps TRBD1 (6 bases). From germline, CDR1 is SGHRS and CDR2 YFSETQ. The V and J ends lost 0 bases and 3 bases respectively, with 10 bases between them. The CDR3 runs 14 residues.